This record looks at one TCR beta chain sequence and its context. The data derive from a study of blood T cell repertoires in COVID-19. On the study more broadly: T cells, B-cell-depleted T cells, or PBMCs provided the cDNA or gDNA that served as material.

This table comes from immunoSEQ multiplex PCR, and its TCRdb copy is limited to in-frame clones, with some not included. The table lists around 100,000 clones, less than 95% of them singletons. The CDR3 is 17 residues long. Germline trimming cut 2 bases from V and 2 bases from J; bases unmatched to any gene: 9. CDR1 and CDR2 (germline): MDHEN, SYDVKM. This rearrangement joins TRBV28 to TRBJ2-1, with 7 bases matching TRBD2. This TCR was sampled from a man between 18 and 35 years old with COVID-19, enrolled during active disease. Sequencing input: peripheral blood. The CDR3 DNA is TGTGCCAGCAGTTTAGGCCGGCGGGAGACTCCCTACAATGAGCAGTTCTTC. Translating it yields CASSLGRRETPYNEQFF.